The 6 T cell receptor beta chains listed next were all sequenced from one sample in a study of Japanese encephalitis immunity and Zika vaccine responses. TCRdb re-called the 5' RACE reads with MiXCR, one entry per CDR3 protein. The specimen's table records approximately 50 distinct CDR3 sequences. Peptide pools at around 1 ug/mL each stimulated CFSE-labeled PBMCs over a roughly 6-day culture. Proliferating CD4 T cells were sorted unfixed as live CD56-CD19-CD16-CD3+CD4+ CFSE-low cells. Sequenced material: antigen-activated CD4+ T cells from blood, cultured, taken during a Zika inactivated vaccine study. Source of these receptors: an adult woman who received an inactivated Zika virus vaccine.

By frequency in the sample, this clonotype is large. The chain recombines TRBV18 with TRBJ1-1, with TRBD1 matching 7 bases. Germline CDR1 KGHSH, CDR2 LQKENI. After removal of 2 bases from V and 4 bases from J, the junction contained 4 bases not matched to a gene. The CDR3 extends over 14 amino acids. The CDR3 nucleotides are TGTGCCAGCTCACCAAAGGGGGCTGGCACTGAAGCTTTCTTT. This encodes CASSPKGAGTEAFF.

This clonotype is labeled hyperexpanded. The rearrangement uses TRBV7-2 and TRBJ1-2; D is unresolved. CDR3 length equals 13 residues. Looked up from germline, CDR1 is SGHTA and CDR2 is FQGNSA. Trimming took 2 bases from V and 4 from J, leaving 8 bases between them. In nucleotides, the CDR3 is TGTGCCAGCAGCTTACTGCTGTTCTATGGCTACACCTTC. It codes for CASSLLLFYGYTF.

By proportion, this clonotype is hyperexpanded. J is TRBJ2-2 and V is TRBV30; 7 nucleotides agree with TRBD1. The CDR3 runs to 13 residues. Germline-derived CDR1 and CDR2 are GTSNPN and SVGIG (reference sequence). With 2 bases clipped from V and 6 bases from J, the junction kept 3 bases outside the gene matches. Here the CDR3 reads CAWSKTGAGELFF. CDR3 coding DNA: TGTGCCTGGAGTAAAACAGGGGCCGGGGAGCTGTTTTTT.

This clonotype is labeled as medium-sized. This chain uses TRBV20-1 with TRBJ1-1, with D uncertain. Germline V gene lookup returns CDR1 DFQATT and CDR2 SNEGSKA (reference sequence). CDR3 length equals 11 residues. The V end was cut by 6 bases, the J end by 3 bases, with 8 bases between. CDR3 sequence (DNA): TGCAGTGCGGTAAAGGACACTGAAGCTTTCTTT. Translation: CSAVKDTEAFF.

This clonotype is termed large. This chain links TRBV12-3 or TRBV12-4 with TRBJ1-2; D might be TRBD1 (5 bases). The CDR3 length is 14 residues. The ends were cut back, 6 bases at V and 8 bases at J, with 19 bases in the middle. In nucleotides, the CDR3 is TGTGCCAGCAGACTCCATGCAGGGAGTGGAGGCTACACCTTC. This encodes CASRLHAGSGGYTF.

By frequency in the sample, this clonotype is hyperexpanded. One end of the junction is discordant with germline, which a read error may explain. This chain joins TRBV10-3 and TRBJ1-3; a possible D gene is TRBD1 (6 bases). Germline V lookup: CDR1 ENHRY, CDR2 SYGVKD. The CDR3 covers 11 residues. CDR3 protein: CATQDFNRVGF. CDR3 in DNA: TGTGCCACCCAGGACTTTAACAGGGTCGGCTTT.